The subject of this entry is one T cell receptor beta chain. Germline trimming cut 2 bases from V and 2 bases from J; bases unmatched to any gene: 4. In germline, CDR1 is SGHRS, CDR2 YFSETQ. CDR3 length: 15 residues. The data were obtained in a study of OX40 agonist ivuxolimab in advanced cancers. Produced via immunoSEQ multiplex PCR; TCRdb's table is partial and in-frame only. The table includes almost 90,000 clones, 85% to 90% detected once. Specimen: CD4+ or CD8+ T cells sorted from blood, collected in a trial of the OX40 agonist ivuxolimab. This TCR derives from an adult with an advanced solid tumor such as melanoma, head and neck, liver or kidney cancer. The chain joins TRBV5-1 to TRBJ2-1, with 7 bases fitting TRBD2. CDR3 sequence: CASSFLAAAYNEQFF. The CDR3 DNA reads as TGCGCCAGCAGCTTTCTAGCGGCCGCCTACAATGAGCAGTTCTTC.